The T cell receptor beta chain described here comes from a study of blood T cell repertoires in COVID-19. Overall study: COVID-19 samples from acute and convalescent phases originated in the United States, Italy and Spain.

CDR3 size: 16 residues. From germline, CDR1 is SNHLY and CDR2 FYNNEI. Trimming cost V 3 bases and J 0 bases; bases outside gene matches: 6. Clones were read by immunoSEQ multiplex PCR, and TCRdb kept only the in-frame ones, dropping some. Of about 51,000 clones listed, roughly 90% are singletons. In its sample, this clone ranks as medium-sized. The chain couples TRBV2 to TRBJ2-3, with 7 bases matching TRBD2. This TCR was sampled from a man aged 60-69 years with acute or convalescent COVID-19. The sample taken for sequencing was peripheral blood. CDR3 sequence (DNA): TGTGCCAGCAGTGAGGGTGGGAGGGCCAGCACAGATACGCAGTATTTT. Its translation is CASSEGGRASTDTQYF. Full variable domain (outside the CDR3, taken from reference TRBV2 and TRBJ2-3): EPEVTQTPSHQVTQMGQEVILRCVPISNHLYFYWYRQILGQKVEFLVSFYNNEISEKSEIFDDQFSVERPDGSNFTLKIRSTKLEDSAMYFCASSEGGRASTDTQYFGPGTRLTVL.